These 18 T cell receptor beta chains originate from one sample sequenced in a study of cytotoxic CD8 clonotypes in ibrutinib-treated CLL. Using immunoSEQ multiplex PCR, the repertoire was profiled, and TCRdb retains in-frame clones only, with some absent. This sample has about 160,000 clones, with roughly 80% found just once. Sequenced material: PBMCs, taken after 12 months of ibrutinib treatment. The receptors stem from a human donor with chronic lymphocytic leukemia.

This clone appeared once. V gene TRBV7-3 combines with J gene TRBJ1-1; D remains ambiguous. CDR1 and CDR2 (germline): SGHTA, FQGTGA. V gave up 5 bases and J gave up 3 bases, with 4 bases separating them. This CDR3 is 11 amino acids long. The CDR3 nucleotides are TGTGCCAGCAGCCCGGACACTGAAGCTTTCTTT. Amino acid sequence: CASSPDTEAFF.

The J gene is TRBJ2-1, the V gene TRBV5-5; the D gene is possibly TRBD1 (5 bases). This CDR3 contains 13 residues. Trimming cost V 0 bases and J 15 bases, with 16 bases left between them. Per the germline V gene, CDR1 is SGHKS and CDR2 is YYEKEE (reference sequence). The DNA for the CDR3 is TGTGCCAGCAGCTTGGCCCCCCGACAGCCCGTGTTCTTC. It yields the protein CASSLAPRQPVFF.

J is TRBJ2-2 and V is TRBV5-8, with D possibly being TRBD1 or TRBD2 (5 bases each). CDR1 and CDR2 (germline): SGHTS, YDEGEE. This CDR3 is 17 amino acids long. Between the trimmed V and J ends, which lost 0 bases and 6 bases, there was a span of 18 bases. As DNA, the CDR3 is TGTGCCAGCAGCTTGGGATGGGGGAAGTCGATATCCGGGGAGCTGTTTTTT. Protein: CASSLGWGKSISGELFF.

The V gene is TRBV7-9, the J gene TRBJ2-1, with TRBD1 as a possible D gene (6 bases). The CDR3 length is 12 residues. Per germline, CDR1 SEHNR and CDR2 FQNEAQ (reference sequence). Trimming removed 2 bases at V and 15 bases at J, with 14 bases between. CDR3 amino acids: CASSLSAGALFF. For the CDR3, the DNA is TGTGCCAGCAGCTTATCGGCAGGGGCATTGTTCTTC.

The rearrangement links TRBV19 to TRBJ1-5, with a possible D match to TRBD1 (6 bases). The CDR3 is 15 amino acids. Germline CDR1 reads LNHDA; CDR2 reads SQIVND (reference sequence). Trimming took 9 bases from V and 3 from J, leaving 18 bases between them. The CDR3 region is CASNNPTGINQPQHF. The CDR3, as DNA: TGTGCCAGCAATAACCCGACAGGCATCAATCAGCCCCAGCATTTT.

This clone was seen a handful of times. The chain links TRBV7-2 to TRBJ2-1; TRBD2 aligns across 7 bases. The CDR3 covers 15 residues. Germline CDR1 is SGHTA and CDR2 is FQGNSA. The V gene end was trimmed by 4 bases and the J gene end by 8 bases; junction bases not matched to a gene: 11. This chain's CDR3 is CASSSQGAGVYEQFF. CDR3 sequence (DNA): TGTGCCAGCAGCTCCCAAGGGGCGGGAGTGTATGAGCAGTTCTTC.

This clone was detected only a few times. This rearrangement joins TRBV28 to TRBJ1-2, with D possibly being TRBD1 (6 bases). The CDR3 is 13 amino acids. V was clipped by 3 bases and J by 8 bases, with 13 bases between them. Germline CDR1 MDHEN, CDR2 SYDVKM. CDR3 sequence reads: CASSLGTGKGYTF. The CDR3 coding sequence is TGTGCCAGCAGTTTGGGTACAGGGAAAGGCTACACCTTC.

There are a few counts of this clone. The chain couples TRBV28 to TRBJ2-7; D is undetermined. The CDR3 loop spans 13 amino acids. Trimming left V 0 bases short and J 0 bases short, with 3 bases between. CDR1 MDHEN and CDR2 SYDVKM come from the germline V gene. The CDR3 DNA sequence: TGTGCCAGCAGTTTATGGAGCTCCTACGAGCAGTACTTC. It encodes CASSLWSSYEQYF.

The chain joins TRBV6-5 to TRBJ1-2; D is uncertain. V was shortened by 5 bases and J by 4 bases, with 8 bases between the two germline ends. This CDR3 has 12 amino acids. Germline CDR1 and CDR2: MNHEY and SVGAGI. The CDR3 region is CASSTPGYGYTF. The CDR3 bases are TGTGCCAGCAGTACCCCAGGCTATGGCTACACCTTC.

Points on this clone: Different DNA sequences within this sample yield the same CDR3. The chain's CDR3 is CASSLVGYEQYF. The CDR3 DNA sequence: TGTGCCAGCAGCTTAGTAGGCTACGAGCAGTACTTC. The chain employs TRBV7-2 and TRBJ2-7; D not certain. The ends were cut back, 1 base at V and 3 bases at J, with 4 bases in the middle. This CDR3 contains 12 residues. Germline V gives CDR1 SGHTA, CDR2 FQGNSA.

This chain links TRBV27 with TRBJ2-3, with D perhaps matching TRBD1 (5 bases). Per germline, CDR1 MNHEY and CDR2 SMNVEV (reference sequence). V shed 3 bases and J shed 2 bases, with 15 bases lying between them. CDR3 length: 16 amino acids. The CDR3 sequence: CASSLGMGRNTDTQYF. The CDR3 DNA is TGTGCCAGCAGTTTGGGCATGGGGCGGAACACAGATACGCAGTATTTT.

In DNA form, the CDR3 reads TGTGCCAGCAGTTTAAAAGGGTGGAGCTCCTCAGATACGCAGTATTTT. Its translation is CASSLKGWSSSDTQYF. This sequence joins TRBV27 and TRBJ2-3, with D unresolved. The CDR3 has 16 amino acids. From germline, CDR1 is MNHEY and CDR2 SMNVEV (reference sequence). V was pared by 2 bases and J by 4 bases, with 16 bases between.

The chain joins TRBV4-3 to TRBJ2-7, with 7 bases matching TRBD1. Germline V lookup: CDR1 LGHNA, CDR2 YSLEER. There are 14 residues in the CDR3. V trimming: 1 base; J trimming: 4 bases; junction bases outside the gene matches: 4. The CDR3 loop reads CASSQGQGEYEQYF. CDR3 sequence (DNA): TGCGCCAGCAGCCAAGGACAGGGAGAGTACGAGCAGTACTTC.

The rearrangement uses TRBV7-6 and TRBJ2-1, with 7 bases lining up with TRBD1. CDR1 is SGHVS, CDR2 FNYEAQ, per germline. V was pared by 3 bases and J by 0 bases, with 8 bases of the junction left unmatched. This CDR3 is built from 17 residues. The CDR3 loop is CASSFSNRGSSYNEQFF. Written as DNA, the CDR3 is TGTGCCAGCAGCTTTTCTAACAGGGGCTCCTCCTACAATGAGCAGTTCTTC.

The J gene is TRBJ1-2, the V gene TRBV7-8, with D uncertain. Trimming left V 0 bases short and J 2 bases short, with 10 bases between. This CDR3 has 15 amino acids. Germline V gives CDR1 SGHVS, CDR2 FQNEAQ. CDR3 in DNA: TGTGCCAGCAGCTTAGCGTATGAGGCCAACTATGGCTACACCTTC. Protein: CASSLAYEANYGYTF.

Here the CDR3 reads CASSQPGGSNQPQHF. The DNA for the CDR3 is TGCGCCAGCAGCCAACCCGGGGGGAGCAATCAGCCCCAGCATTTT. The genes are TRBV4-1 and TRBJ1-5, with D possibly matching TRBD1 (5 bases). V dropped 2 bases and J dropped 1 base, with 9 bases sitting between them. Germline assignment: CDR1 MGHRA and CDR2 YSYEKL. The CDR3 sequence is 15 residues long.

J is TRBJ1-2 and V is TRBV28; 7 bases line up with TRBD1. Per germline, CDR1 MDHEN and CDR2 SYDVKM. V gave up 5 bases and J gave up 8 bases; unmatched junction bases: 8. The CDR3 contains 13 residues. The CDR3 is CASSRGGAGGYTF. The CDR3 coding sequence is TGTGCCAGCAGTCGAGGGGGCGCTGGGGGCTACACCTTC.

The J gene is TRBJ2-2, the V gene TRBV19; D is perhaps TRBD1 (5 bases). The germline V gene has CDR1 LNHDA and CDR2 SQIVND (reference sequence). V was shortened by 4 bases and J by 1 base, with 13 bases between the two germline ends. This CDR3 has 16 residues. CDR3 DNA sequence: TGTGCCAGTAGTACAACAGGTTTTGGGAACACCGGGGAGCTGTTTTTT. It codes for CASSTTGFGNTGELFF.